This TCR beta chain originates from a study of control samples from healthy donors and cancer patients. The V gene lost 3 bases and the J gene lost 3 bases, with 11 bases spanning the gap. This CDR3 contains 14 residues. Germline-derived CDR1 and CDR2 are MNHEY and SMNVEV (reference sequence). The repertoire was sequenced with immunoSEQ multiplex PCR; TCRdb's copy has only in-frame clones and lacks some. Among some 120,000 clones listed, around nine tenths were seen once. This receptor was taken from a woman in her 70s in good health. The chain employs TRBV27 and TRBJ2-5; tentatively, D is TRBD1 (6 bases). Sequences were obtained from blood. This CDR3 reads CASSFGTTKETQYF. DNA of the CDR3: TGTGCCAGCAGTTTCGGGACAACTAAAGAGACCCAGTACTTC.